This entry features one T cell receptor (beta chain) sequence. Treg sorting used a CD4+CD25+CD127-/low gate. Adaptor-ligated barcode primers were used to amplify TRBV12-4/TRBJ1-2 clonotypes. TCRdb fed the multiplex PCR reads into MiXCR, producing one record per CDR3 protein. The sample yields some 300 distinct CDR3 sequences, 9.5% to 13% seen once. V lost 6 bases, J lost 8 bases, and 13 bases lay in between. The CDR3 extends over 12 amino acids. Sequencing input: Tregs sorted from blood. The V and J genes are TRBV12-3 or TRBV12-4 and TRBJ1-2; D gene ambiguous. The sequence was obtained from a female donor with breast cancer. This CDR3 is CASRFLLGGYTF. The CDR3 coding sequence is TGTGCCAGCAGGTTTCTCTTGGGAGGCTACACCTTC.